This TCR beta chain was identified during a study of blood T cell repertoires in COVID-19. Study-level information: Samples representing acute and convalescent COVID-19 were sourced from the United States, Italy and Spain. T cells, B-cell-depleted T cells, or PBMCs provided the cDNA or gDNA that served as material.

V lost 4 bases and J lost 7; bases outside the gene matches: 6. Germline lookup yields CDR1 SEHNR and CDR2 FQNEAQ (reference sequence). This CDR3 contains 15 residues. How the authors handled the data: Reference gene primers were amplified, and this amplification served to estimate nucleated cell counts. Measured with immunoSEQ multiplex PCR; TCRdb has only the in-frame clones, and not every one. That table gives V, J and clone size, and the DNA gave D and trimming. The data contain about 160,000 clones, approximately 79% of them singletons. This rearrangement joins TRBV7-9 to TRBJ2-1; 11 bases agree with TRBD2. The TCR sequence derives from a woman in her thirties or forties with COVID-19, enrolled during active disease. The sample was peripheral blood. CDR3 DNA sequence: TGTGCCAGCAGCTCGGCCGGGACTAGCGGAAATGAGCAGTTCTTC. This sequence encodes CASSSAGTSGNEQFF.